This TCR beta chain was recovered during a study of blood T cell repertoires in COVID-19. Method: immunoSEQ multiplex PCR; TCRdb's copy keeps in-frame clones and lacks some. This table holds 110,000 to 150,000 clones, approximately 85% found once. This clone was seen a single time. Germline CDR1 reads SGHTA; CDR2 reads FQGTGA. The CDR3 extends over 14 amino acids. V lost 0 bases and J lost 0, with 5 bases in between. The TCR originated in an older man with acute or convalescent COVID-19. Source material: peripheral blood. The chain couples TRBV7-3 to TRBJ1-1, with D unresolved. The CDR3 bases are TGTGCCAGCAGCTTAACGCCGGTGAACACTGAAGCTTTCTTT. Residues: CASSLTPVNTEAFF.